This T cell receptor beta chain stems from a study of cytomegalovirus exposure and HLA in healthy donors. Study-wide results and limits: A cluster of highly shared sequence variants was likely a sequencing artifact. An analysis done earlier found most TCR beta V segments productive about 90% or about 30% of the time.

On this clone itself: What it binds is not known.

V was clipped by 6 bases and J by 4 bases, with 6 bases between them. CDR3 length: 12 residues. The germline gives CDR1 MNHEY, CDR2 SMNVEV (reference sequence). PCR employed 60 Vbeta and 13 Jbeta primers. Using immunoSEQ multiplex PCR, the repertoire was profiled, and TCRdb retains in-frame clones only, with some absent. The repertoire holds about 160,000 clones, 84% seen once, with around 1% in the top ten. Specimen: PBMCs. The V gene is TRBV27, the J gene TRBJ1-4, with D possibly being TRBD1 (5 bases). The clonotype was recovered from a man aged 25 to 40 in good health and CMV-seronegative. The CDR3 spells CASRQDNEKLFF. The CDR3 DNA is TGTGCCAGCAGACAGGATAATGAAAAACTGTTTTTT.